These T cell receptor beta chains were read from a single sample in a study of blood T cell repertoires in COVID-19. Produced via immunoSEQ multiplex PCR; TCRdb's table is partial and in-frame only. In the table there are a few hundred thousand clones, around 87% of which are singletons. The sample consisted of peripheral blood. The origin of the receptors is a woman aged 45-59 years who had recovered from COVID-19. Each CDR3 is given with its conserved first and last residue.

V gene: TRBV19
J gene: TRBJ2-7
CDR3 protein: CASRKTSASTEQYF

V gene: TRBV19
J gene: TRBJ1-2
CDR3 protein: CASSRQGRSYGYTF

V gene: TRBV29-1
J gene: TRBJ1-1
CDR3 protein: CSAHHSLNTEAFF

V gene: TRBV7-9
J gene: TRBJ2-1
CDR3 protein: CASSLGSGTYNEQFF

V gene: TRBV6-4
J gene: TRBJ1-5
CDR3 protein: CASSPGVGNQPQHF

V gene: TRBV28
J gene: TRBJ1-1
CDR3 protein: CASRQQGENTEAFF

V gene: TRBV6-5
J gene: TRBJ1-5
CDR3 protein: CASSPRQAGQPQHF

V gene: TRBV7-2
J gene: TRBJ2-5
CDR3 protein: CASSLARTSGKETQYF

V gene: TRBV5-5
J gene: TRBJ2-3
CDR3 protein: CASSLGRRGTDTQYF

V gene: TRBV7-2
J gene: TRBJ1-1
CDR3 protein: CASSLGLGATEAFF

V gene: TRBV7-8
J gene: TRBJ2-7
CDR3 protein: CASSLEAGPGHEQYF

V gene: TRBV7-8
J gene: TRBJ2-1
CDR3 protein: CASSRSTGPNEQFF

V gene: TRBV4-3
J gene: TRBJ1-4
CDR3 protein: CASSRDRDREKLFF

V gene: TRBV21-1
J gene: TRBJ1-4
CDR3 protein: CASSKTKGTPEKLFF

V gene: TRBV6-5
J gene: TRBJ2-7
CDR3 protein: CASSYTPGRGLDEQYF

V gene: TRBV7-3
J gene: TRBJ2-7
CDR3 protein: CASSLLDRGEQYF

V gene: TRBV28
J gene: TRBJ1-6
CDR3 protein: CASNQGSYNSPLHF

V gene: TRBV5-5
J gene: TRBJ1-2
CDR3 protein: CASSLTAGLWNGYTF

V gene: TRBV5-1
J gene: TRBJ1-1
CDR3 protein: CASSLAGREVAEAFF

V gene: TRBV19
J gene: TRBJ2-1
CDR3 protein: CASREAAAYNEQFF

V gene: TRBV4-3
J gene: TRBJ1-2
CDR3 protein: CASSQVATGTGVGYTF

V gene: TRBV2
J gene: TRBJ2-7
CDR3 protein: CATQQGYEQYF

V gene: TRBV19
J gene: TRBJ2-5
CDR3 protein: CASSMGTGSQETQYF

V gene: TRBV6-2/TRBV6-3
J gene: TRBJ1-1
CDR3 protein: CASSYPPRGRAFF

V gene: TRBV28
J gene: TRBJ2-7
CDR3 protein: CASSQGREPVGEQYF

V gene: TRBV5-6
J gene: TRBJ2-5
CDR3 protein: CASSNNPRDRGRETQYF

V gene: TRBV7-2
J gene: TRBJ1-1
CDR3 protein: CASSSDRGRTEAFF

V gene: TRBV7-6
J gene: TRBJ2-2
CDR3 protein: CASSPSGTGLGELFF

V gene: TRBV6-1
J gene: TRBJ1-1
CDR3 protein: CASSEARDGTEAFF